The subject of this entry is one T cell receptor beta chain. CDR1 and CDR2 from the germline V gene are MNHNS and SASEGT. The CDR3 length is 14 residues. The V segment lost 4 bases and the J segment 4 bases; nucleotides outside the gene matches: 5. This entry comes from a study of OX40 agonist ivuxolimab in advanced cancers. Background on the study: Therapy given before enrollment (anti-PD-1, anti-PD-L1 or anti-CTLA-4) was allowed, and under 45% had some.

Some clones are missing from TCRdb's copy, which holds only in-frame ones; the method was immunoSEQ multiplex PCR. The data show fewer than 35,000 clones, about nine tenths seen once. Autoimmune disease history or systemic immunosuppression meant exclusion. This TCR was recovered from an adult with an advanced solid tumor such as melanoma, head and neck, liver or kidney cancer. This chain uses TRBV6-1 with TRBJ2-7; 9 nucleotides align to TRBD2. Sequenced material: CD4+ or CD8+ T cells sorted from blood, taken in a trial of the OX40 agonist ivuxolimab. The CDR3 here is CASSVSGSNYEQYF. The CDR3 nucleotides read TGTGCCAGCAGTGTTAGCGGGAGTAATTACGAGCAGTACTTC.